A single sample gave rise to the 18 T cell receptor beta chains below, sequenced in a study of CD8 T cells in ankylosing spondylitis. These TCRs are of unknown antigen specificity. Study-level findings and limits: Seemingly distinctive of ankylosing spondylitis blood was a TCR beta motif formed by eight highly homologous variants.

TCRdb ran MiXCR on the 5' RACE reads and lists one entry per CDR3 protein. The sample lists around 770,000 distinct CDR3 sequences; 10% to 15% were seen once. The sample comprised blood, either unsorted or a sorted T cell fraction (not recorded which). These receptors were taken from a male donor with ankylosing spondylitis.

This clonotype was seen a few times. Here the CDR3 reads CASSPQTGADEAFF. For the CDR3, the DNA is TGTGCCAGCAGCCCCCAGACGGGGGCGGATGAAGCTTTCTTT. The chain recombines TRBV7-2 with TRBJ1-1, with D possibly being TRBD1 (6 bases). V shed 5 bases and J shed 7 bases, with 17 bases lying between them. This CDR3 is 14 amino acids long. CDR1 is SGHTA, CDR2 FQGNSA, per germline.

This clonotype was observed a few times. The chain is built from TRBV15 and TRBJ1-1, with a weak D call TRBD1 (5 bases). Germline V gene sequence: CDR1 LNHNV, CDR2 YYDKDF (reference sequence). The ends were cut back, 3 bases at V and 8 bases at J, with 13 bases in the middle. The CDR3 is made up of 13 amino acids. The CDR3 region is CATSRAWAGEAFF. The CDR3, as DNA: TGTGCCACCAGCAGGGCTTGGGCAGGGGAAGCTTTCTTT.

About this clonotype: The junction differs from germline at one of its ends, possibly a read error. V gene TRBV20-1 combines with J gene TRBJ2-3; 10 bases align to TRBD2. The CDR3 covers 18 residues. Germline CDR1 is DFQATT and CDR2 is SNEGSKA (reference sequence). CDR3 protein: CCARDWSRAGGRGDTQYF. The DNA of the CDR3 is TGCTGTGCTAGAGATTGGTCGCGAGCGGGGGGGCGTGGTGATACGCAGTATTTT.

The sample holds a few counts of this clonotype. The V and J genes are TRBV7-6 and TRBJ2-7; perhaps TRBD1 as D (6 bases). Per the germline V gene, CDR1 is SGHVS and CDR2 is FNYEAQ. This CDR3 is 12 amino acids long. The V and J ends lost 4 bases and 10 bases respectively, with 14 bases between them. The CDR3 spells CASSSGTTNQYF. CDR3 DNA sequence: TGTGCCAGCAGCTCTGGGACAACAAATCAGTACTTC.

This chain connects TRBV20-1 to TRBJ1-6; 10 bases line up with TRBD1. This CDR3 comprises 13 residues. Germline CDR1 and CDR2: DFQATT and SNEGSKA (reference sequence). V gave up 7 bases and J gave up 7 bases; unmatched junction bases: 4. CDR3 DNA sequence: TGCAGTGTAGGGGACAGGGGAAATTCACCCCTCCACTTT. It yields the protein CSVGDRGNSPLHF.

The chain couples TRBV20-1 to TRBJ2-3; D perhaps matches TRBD1 (6 bases). Germline-derived CDR1 and CDR2 are DFQATT and SNEGSKA (reference sequence). This CDR3 comprises 13 residues. Between the trimmed V and J ends, which lost 5 bases and 7 bases, there was a span of 16 bases. The CDR3 reads CSAGWTATNTQYF. CDR3 sequence (DNA): TGCAGTGCTGGGTGGACAGCTACCAATACGCAGTATTTT.

The chain has TRBV9 and TRBJ1-1, with unresolved D. The germline gives CDR1 SGDLS, CDR2 YYNGEE. This CDR3 has 16 residues. The ends were cut back, 4 bases at V and 0 bases at J, with 16 bases in the middle. CDR3 bases: TGTGCCAGCAGCCCCAACCCCTCACCCCTGAACACTGAAGCTTTCTTT. It specifies CASSPNPSPLNTEAFF.

V is TRBV10-3 and J is TRBJ2-3; D is unresolved. CDR1 is ENHRY, CDR2 SYGVKD, per germline. V lost 4 bases, J lost 5 bases, and 13 bases lay in between. CDR3 length: 14 amino acids. The CDR3, as DNA: TGTGCCATCAGTGTGGAAGGGTCGGGAGATACGCAGTATTTT. Translated, it gives CAISVEGSGDTQYF.

This clonotype showed up many times. The CDR3 coding sequence is TGCAGCGTGCAGGGGTCCACCGGGGAGCTGTTTTTT. Protein: CSVQGSTGELFF. The chain recombines TRBV29-1 with TRBJ2-2, with a tentative D call TRBD1 (6 bases). The CDR3 totals 12 residues. V was cut by 6 bases and J by 4 bases, with 9 bases left in between. CDR1 SQVTM and CDR2 ANQGSEA come from the germline V gene.

The chain joins TRBV20-1 to TRBJ1-1, with D possibly being TRBD1 (5 bases). Trimming stripped 6 bases from V and 6 bases from J, with 14 bases between. This CDR3 has 12 residues. Germline lookup yields CDR1 DFQATT and CDR2 SNEGSKA (reference sequence). The CDR3 here is CSADTGGAEAFF. The CDR3 DNA reads TGCAGTGCGGACACAGGAGGCGCTGAAGCTTTCTTT.

The table lists this clonotype with a few counts. The chain has TRBV29-1 and TRBJ2-7; unclear D gene. The germline CDR1 and CDR2 sequences are SQVTM and ANQGSEA. The V end was cut by 4 bases, the J end by 0 bases, with 13 bases between. The CDR3 totals 14 residues. The CDR3 loop is CSVAVALFSYEQYF. The CDR3 DNA is TGCAGCGTTGCTGTCGCCCTTTTCTCCTACGAGCAGTACTTC.

The chain joins TRBV7-6 to TRBJ2-3; possibly TRBD2 for D (7 bases). Germline values: CDR1 SGHVS, CDR2 FNYEAQ. The CDR3 runs 15 residues. The V end was cut by 5 bases, the J end by 4 bases, with 16 bases between. The CDR3 DNA is TGTGCCAGCAGCCTCGCGGCGGGGGCCGCAGATACGCAGTATTTT. Protein: CASSLAAGAADTQYF.

This clonotype was detected only a few times. V usage is TRBV9 and J usage is TRBJ1-1; possibly TRBD1 for D (5 bases). In germline, CDR1 is SGDLS, CDR2 YYNGEE. The CDR3 length is 17 residues. V gave up 0 bases and J gave up 1 base, with 16 bases separating them. The CDR3 region has the DNA TGTGCCAGCAGCGTAGGACACAGGCTTTCTTCGAACACTGAAGCTTTCTTT. This translates into CASSVGHRLSSNTEAFF.

This clonotype was found many times. The CDR3 here is CASSLGGTSDGEQFF. The DNA for the CDR3 is TGCGCCAGCAGCTTGGGGGGGACTAGCGACGGTGAGCAGTTCTTC. This chain connects TRBV5-1 to TRBJ2-1; 10 nucleotides line up with TRBD2. Per the germline V gene, CDR1 is SGHRS and CDR2 is YFSETQ. After removal of 0 bases from V and 9 bases from J, the junction contained 6 bases not matched to a gene. The CDR3 sequence is 15 residues long.

This clonotype was counted a few times. This chain connects TRBV7-2 to TRBJ2-5, with 8 bases identical to TRBD2. Germline V CDR1 and CDR2: SGHTA, FQGNSA. The trim removed 0 bases at V and 7 bases at J, leaving 13 bases unmatched. CDR3 length equals 17 residues. CDR3 sequence (DNA): TGTGCCAGCAGCTTAGCGGTTAGCGGGGTCCAATTTGCGACCCAGTACTTC. It encodes CASSLAVSGVQFATQYF.

This clonotype was counted many times. The chain employs TRBV4-1 and TRBJ2-2; D perhaps matches TRBD2 (5 bases). Germline V gives CDR1 MGHRA, CDR2 YSYEKL. This CDR3 region has 15 residues. Trimming shortened V by 4 bases and J by 5 bases, and 14 bases separated the two germline ends. CDR3 in DNA: TGCGCCAGCAGCCGATCCCAGCCGGGGACCGGGGAGCTGTTTTTT. Amino acids: CASSRSQPGTGELFF.

The CDR3 reads CSATRPSSYEQYF. CDR3 nucleotides: TGCAGTGCTACCAGGCCTTCCTCCTACGAGCAGTACTTC. This chain uses TRBV20-1 with TRBJ2-7; D is unresolved. The ends were cut back, 4 bases at V and 0 bases at J, with 10 bases in the middle. The germline gives CDR1 DFQATT, CDR2 SNEGSKA (reference sequence). The CDR3 is made up of 13 amino acids.

This chain uses TRBV20-1 with TRBJ1-4; D is unclear. Deletions cut 5 bases from V and 5 bases from J, with 15 bases between. CDR3 length: 14 amino acids. Looked up from germline, CDR1 is DFQATT and CDR2 is SNEGSKA (reference sequence). The CDR3 sequence is CSAPRDRNNEKLFF. The CDR3, as DNA: TGCAGTGCTCCCCGAGACCGTAACAATGAAAAACTGTTTTTT.